The rows below give T cell receptor beta chains drawn from one sample of a study of ipilimumab plus nivolumab after autologous stem cell transplantation. This table comes from immunoSEQ multiplex PCR, and its TCRdb copy is limited to in-frame clones, with some not included. The data hold some 45,000 clones, with approximately 91% observed a single time. This specimen consisted of PBMCs, obtained in a trial of ipilimumab plus nivolumab as post-transplant consolidation. Every receptor here comes from a male donor with multiple myeloma. Each CDR3 is given with its conserved first and last residue. A D gene is named only where the DNA matches it firmly. The size field is filled for only some rows; it gives once, few, many or a size class.

J gene: TRBJ1-2; clone size: NA; V gene: TRBV19; D gene: NA; CDR3 protein: CASSPGADFPYGYTF; CDR3 DNA: TGTGCCAGTAGTCCAGGGGCAGATTTTCCTTATGGCTACACCTTC
J gene: TRBJ2-6; clone size: NA; V gene: TRBV11-3; D gene: NA; CDR3 protein: CASSPGVSGANVLTF; CDR3 DNA: TGTGCCAGCAGCCCGGGAGTCTCTGGGGCCAACGTCCTGACTTTC
J gene: TRBJ2-3; clone size: NA; V gene: TRBV5-1; D gene: NA; CDR3 protein: CASSPTGAPPDTQYF; CDR3 DNA: TGCGCCAGCAGCCCGACCGGGGCCCCACCAGATACGCAGTATTTT
J gene: TRBJ1-5; clone size: NA; V gene: TRBV7-2; D gene: NA; CDR3 protein: CASSLASAVGGNQPQHF; CDR3 DNA: TGTGCCAGCAGCTTAGCTTCGGCAGTGGGTGGCAATCAGCCCCAGCATTTT
J gene: TRBJ1-1; clone size: NA; V gene: TRBV5-1; D gene: NA; CDR3 protein: CASSLIQETNTEAFF; CDR3 DNA: TGCGCCAGCAGCCTAATACAGGAGACGAACACTGAAGCTTTCTTT
J gene: TRBJ1-1; clone size: NA; V gene: TRBV7-9; D gene: NA; CDR3 protein: CASTPRAPGFEAFF; CDR3 DNA: TGTGCCAGCACCCCCAGGGCACCTGGGTTTGAAGCTTTCTTT
J gene: TRBJ1-5; clone size: few; V gene: TRBV6-6; D gene: NA; CDR3 protein: CASSQLQPQHF; CDR3 DNA: TGTGCCAGCAGCCAACTTCAGCCCCAGCATTTT
J gene: TRBJ1-2; clone size: NA; V gene: TRBV19; D gene: NA; CDR3 protein: CASRTLLSGGHRAYTF; CDR3 DNA: TGTGCCAGTAGAACTCTTTTGTCGGGAGGACACCGGGCCTACACCTTC
J gene: TRBJ1-2; clone size: NA; V gene: TRBV28; D gene: TRBD1; CDR3 protein: CASSLTGQGGYGYTF; CDR3 DNA: TGTGCCAGCAGTTTAACTGGACAGGGCGGCTATGGCTACACCTTC
J gene: TRBJ1-2; clone size: NA; V gene: TRBV11-1; D gene: NA; CDR3 protein: CASSLLQGSYGYTF; CDR3 DNA: TGTGCCAGCAGCCTACTACAGGGAAGCTATGGCTACACCTTC
J gene: TRBJ1-4; clone size: few; V gene: TRBV15; D gene: TRBD1; CDR3 protein: CATSRGQGNEKLFF; CDR3 DNA: TGTGCCACCAGCAGGGGACAGGGCAATGAAAAACTGTTTTTT
J gene: TRBJ1-2; clone size: NA; V gene: TRBV5-1; D gene: TRBD1; CDR3 protein: CASSLSGGKGYGYTF; CDR3 DNA: TGCGCCAGCAGCTTATCAGGGGGGAAGGGCTATGGCTACACCTTC
J gene: TRBJ1-6; clone size: NA; V gene: TRBV27; D gene: TRBD1; CDR3 protein: CASSSGQGNSPLHF; CDR3 DNA: TGTGCCAGCAGTTCGGGACAGGGAAATTCACCCCTCCACTTT
J gene: TRBJ1-5; clone size: NA; V gene: TRBV19; D gene: NA; CDR3 protein: CASSSVRQPQHF; CDR3 DNA: TGTGCCAGTAGTAGTGTCCGTCAGCCCCAGCATTTT
J gene: TRBJ1-2; clone size: NA; V gene: TRBV5-4; D gene: NA; CDR3 protein: CASSGTGSYGYTF; CDR3 DNA: TGTGCCAGCAGCGGCACAGGGAGCTATGGCTACACCTTC
J gene: TRBJ1-1; clone size: NA; V gene: TRBV19; D gene: TRBD1; CDR3 protein: CASSLRDRGRSEAFF; CDR3 DNA: TGTGCCAGTAGTCTCCGGGACAGGGGACGCTCTGAAGCTTTCTTT
J gene: TRBJ2-7; clone size: NA; V gene: TRBV6-6; D gene: NA; CDR3 protein: CASSYSVGSYEQYF; CDR3 DNA: TGTGCCAGCAGTTACTCGGTGGGTTCCTACGAGCAGTACTTC
J gene: TRBJ1-6; clone size: NA; V gene: TRBV15; D gene: NA; CDR3 protein: CATSRGPNSPLHF; CDR3 DNA: TGTGCCACCAGCAGAGGGCCGAATTCACCCCTCCACTTT
J gene: TRBJ2-7; clone size: NA; V gene: TRBV9; D gene: NA; CDR3 protein: CASSVDLEGEQYF; CDR3 DNA: TGTGCCAGCAGCGTAGATCTGGAGGGCGAGCAGTACTTC
J gene: TRBJ2-7; clone size: NA; V gene: TRBV19; D gene: TRBD2; CDR3 protein: CASSILDSGGHYEQYF; CDR3 DNA: TGTGCCAGTAGTATCCTTGATAGCGGGGGTCACTACGAGCAGTACTTC
J gene: TRBJ1-1; clone size: NA; V gene: TRBV9; D gene: NA; CDR3 protein: CASSPPTPFAEAFF; CDR3 DNA: TGTGCCAGCAGCCCTCCCACCCCATTCGCTGAAGCTTTCTTT
J gene: TRBJ2-1; clone size: NA; V gene: TRBV10-1; D gene: NA; CDR3 protein: CASSGPRAVASYNEQFF; CDR3 DNA: TGCGCCAGCAGTGGCCCAAGGGCAGTGGCCTCCTACAATGAGCAGTTCTTC
J gene: TRBJ2-5; clone size: NA; V gene: TRBV5-1; D gene: TRBD1; CDR3 protein: CASSLATGGGETQYF; CDR3 DNA: TGCGCCAGCAGCTTGGCAACAGGGGGCGGGGAGACCCAGTACTTC
J gene: TRBJ2-2; clone size: NA; V gene: TRBV4-3; D gene: NA; CDR3 protein: CASRRDTSNTGELFF; CDR3 DNA: TGCGCCAGCAGAAGGGACACTTCGAACACCGGGGAGCTGTTTTTT
J gene: TRBJ2-7; clone size: NA; V gene: TRBV6-5; D gene: TRBD1; CDR3 protein: CASSSPPGTGSYEQYF; CDR3 DNA: TGTGCCAGCAGTTCCCCGCCCGGGACAGGGTCCTACGAGCAGTACTTC
J gene: TRBJ2-3; clone size: NA; V gene: TRBV6-5; D gene: NA; CDR3 protein: CASSQLGAADTQYF; CDR3 DNA: TGTGCCAGCAGCCAGTTAGGCGCCGCAGATACGCAGTATTTT
J gene: TRBJ2-7; clone size: NA; V gene: TRBV7-8; D gene: NA; CDR3 protein: CASIPGTGSSYEQYF; CDR3 DNA: TGTGCCAGCATCCCCGGGACTGGAAGCTCCTACGAGCAGTACTTC
J gene: TRBJ1-6; clone size: NA; V gene: TRBV28; D gene: NA; CDR3 protein: CASSLGIGVSPLHF; CDR3 DNA: TGTGCCAGCAGTTTAGGAATAGGAGTATCACCCCTCCACTTT
J gene: TRBJ1-2; clone size: NA; V gene: TRBV18; D gene: NA; CDR3 protein: CASSPGGDYGYTF; CDR3 DNA: TGTGCCAGCTCACCAGGGGGGGACTATGGCTACACCTTC
J gene: TRBJ2-5; clone size: NA; V gene: TRBV10-3; D gene: TRBD2; CDR3 protein: CATNGGAPETQYF; CDR3 DNA: TGTGCCACCAACGGGGGGGCCCCAGAGACCCAGTACTTC
J gene: TRBJ1-6; clone size: NA; V gene: TRBV6-1; D gene: NA; CDR3 protein: CASSEALGAQYSPLHF; CDR3 DNA: TGTGCCAGCAGTGAAGCGCTGGGGGCGCAATACTCACCCCTCCACTTT
J gene: TRBJ1-1; clone size: NA; V gene: TRBV5-1; D gene: TRBD1; CDR3 protein: CASSGRQGFDTEAFF; CDR3 DNA: TGCGCCAGCAGCGGTAGACAGGGCTTCGACACTGAAGCTTTCTTT
J gene: TRBJ2-5; clone size: NA; V gene: TRBV18; D gene: NA; CDR3 protein: CASSLPLPLSEETQYF; CDR3 DNA: TGTGCCAGCTCACTACCATTACCACTGTCAGAAGAGACCCAGTACTTC
J gene: TRBJ2-5; clone size: NA; V gene: TRBV28; D gene: TRBD1; CDR3 protein: CASSPLTGGMGSEYF; CDR3 DNA: TGTGCCAGCAGTCCCTTGACAGGGGGAATGGGCTCGGAGTACTTC
J gene: TRBJ1-3; clone size: NA; V gene: TRBV29-1; D gene: NA; CDR3 protein: CSVGRGTGNTIYF; CDR3 DNA: TGCAGCGTTGGCCGGGGGACTGGAAACACCATATATTTT
J gene: TRBJ2-3; clone size: NA; V gene: TRBV28; D gene: NA; CDR3 protein: CASSLGTGRGTDTQYF; CDR3 DNA: TGTGCCAGCAGTTTAGGTACAGGGCGGGGCACAGATACGCAGTATTTT
J gene: TRBJ2-3; clone size: NA; V gene: TRBV7-3; D gene: NA; CDR3 protein: CASSKRPPDTQYF; CDR3 DNA: TGTGCCAGCAGCAAGCGACCCCCCGATACGCAGTATTTT
J gene: TRBJ1-1; clone size: once; V gene: TRBV25-1; D gene: NA; CDR3 protein: CASSEWKGPEAFF; CDR3 DNA: TGTGCCAGCAGTGAATGGAAGGGCCCTGAAGCTTTCTTT
J gene: TRBJ2-7; clone size: few; V gene: TRBV25-1; D gene: NA; CDR3 protein: CASSPSVKGIFSYEQYF; CDR3 DNA: TGTGCCAGCAGCCCCTCGGTTAAGGGGATATTCTCCTACGAGCAGTACTTC
J gene: TRBJ1-1; clone size: NA; V gene: TRBV7-3; D gene: NA; CDR3 protein: CASSLSVNTEAFF; CDR3 DNA: TGTGCCAGCAGCTTAAGTGTGAACACTGAAGCTTTCTTT
J gene: TRBJ2-7; clone size: once; V gene: TRBV10-3; D gene: TRBD2; CDR3 protein: CAISRGDYEQYF; CDR3 DNA: TGTGCCATCAGCCGGGGGGACTACGAGCAGTACTTC
J gene: TRBJ2-5; clone size: NA; V gene: TRBV15; D gene: TRBD1; CDR3 protein: CATSRSRDSPWETQYF; CDR3 DNA: TGTGCCACCAGCAGAAGTCGGGACAGTCCGTGGGAGACCCAGTACTTC
J gene: TRBJ1-4; clone size: NA; V gene: TRBV5-1; D gene: TRBD1; CDR3 protein: CASSTGQGAGSEKLFF; CDR3 DNA: TGCGCCAGCAGCACGGGACAGGGGGCGGGAAGTGAAAAACTGTTTTTT
J gene: TRBJ1-2; clone size: NA; V gene: TRBV7-2; D gene: TRBD1; CDR3 protein: CASSFGQGLNYGYTF; CDR3 DNA: TGTGCCAGCAGCTTCGGACAGGGTTTGAACTATGGCTACACCTTC
J gene: TRBJ2-1; clone size: NA; V gene: TRBV7-3; D gene: NA; CDR3 protein: CASSLTRETFSYNEQFF; CDR3 DNA: TGTGCCAGCAGCTTAACGAGGGAGACATTCTCCTACAATGAGCAGTTCTTC
J gene: TRBJ2-6; clone size: NA; V gene: TRBV6-1; D gene: TRBD1; CDR3 protein: CASKGQGTGANVLTF; CDR3 DNA: TGTGCCAGCAAGGGACAGGGGACTGGGGCCAACGTCCTGACTTTC
J gene: TRBJ1-1; clone size: few; V gene: TRBV30; D gene: NA; CDR3 protein: CAWLDNFRGTEAFF; CDR3 DNA: TGTGCCTGGCTCGACAACTTTAGGGGCACTGAAGCTTTCTTT
J gene: TRBJ1-1; clone size: few; V gene: TRBV9; D gene: NA; CDR3 protein: CASSAPVRRGPERTEAFF; CDR3 DNA: TGTGCCAGCAGCGCCCCGGTCAGGCGAGGACCGGAGCGCACTGAAGCTTTCTTT
J gene: TRBJ1-2; clone size: NA; V gene: TRBV10-3; D gene: TRBD1; CDR3 protein: CATNRGYYGYTF; CDR3 DNA: TGTGCCACCAACAGGGGGTACTATGGCTACACCTTC
J gene: TRBJ2-7; clone size: NA; V gene: TRBV10-1; D gene: NA; CDR3 protein: CASRTRKLSYEQYF; CDR3 DNA: TGCGCCAGCAGGACTAGGAAACTGTCTTACGAGCAGTACTTC